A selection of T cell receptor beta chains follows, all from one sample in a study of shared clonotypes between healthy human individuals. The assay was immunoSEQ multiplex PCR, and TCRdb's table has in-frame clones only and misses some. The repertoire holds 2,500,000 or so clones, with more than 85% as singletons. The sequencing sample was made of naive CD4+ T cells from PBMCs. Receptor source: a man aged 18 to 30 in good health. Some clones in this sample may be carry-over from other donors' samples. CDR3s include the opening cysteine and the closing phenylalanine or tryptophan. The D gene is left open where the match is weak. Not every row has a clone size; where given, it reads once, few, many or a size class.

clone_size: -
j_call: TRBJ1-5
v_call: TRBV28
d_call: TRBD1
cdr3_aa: CASALGQGALLNQPQHF
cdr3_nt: TGTGCCAGCGCCTTGGGACAGGGGGCCCTCCTTAATCAGCCCCAGCATTTT

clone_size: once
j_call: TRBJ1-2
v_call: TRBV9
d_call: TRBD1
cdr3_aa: CASSRDRVNYGYTF
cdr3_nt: TGTGCCAGCAGCAGGGACAGGGTAAACTATGGCTACACCTTC

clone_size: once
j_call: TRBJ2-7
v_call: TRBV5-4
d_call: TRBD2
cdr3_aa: CASSFVLAGPYEQYF
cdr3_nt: TGTGCCAGCAGCTTCGTACTAGCGGGACCCTACGAGCAGTACTTC

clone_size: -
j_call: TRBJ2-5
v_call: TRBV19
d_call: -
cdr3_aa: CASSISRGETQYF
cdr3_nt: TGTGCCAGTAGTATATCCAGGGGAGAGACCCAGTACTTC

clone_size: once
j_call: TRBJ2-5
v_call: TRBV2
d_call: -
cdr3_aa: CASTREVIETQYF
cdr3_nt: TGTGCCAGCACCCGAGAAGTAATAGAGACCCAGTACTTC

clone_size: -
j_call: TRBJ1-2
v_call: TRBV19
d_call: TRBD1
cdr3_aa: CASSSRTGAGYGYTF
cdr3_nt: TGTGCCAGTAGTTCTAGGACAGGGGCTGGATATGGCTACACCTTC

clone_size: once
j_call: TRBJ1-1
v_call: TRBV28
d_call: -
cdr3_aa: CASSPAGVPANTEAFF
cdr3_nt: TGTGCCAGCAGCCCGGCTGGGGTCCCTGCGAACACTGAAGCTTTCTTT

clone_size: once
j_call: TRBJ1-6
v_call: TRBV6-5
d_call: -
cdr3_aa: CASRTGQTFNSPLHF
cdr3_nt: TGTGCCAGCAGAACAGGACAGACTTTTAATTCACCCCTCCACTTT

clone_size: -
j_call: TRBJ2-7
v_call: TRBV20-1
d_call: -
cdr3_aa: CSARDREKQYF
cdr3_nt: TGCAGTGCTAGGGATAGGGAAAAGCAGTACTTC

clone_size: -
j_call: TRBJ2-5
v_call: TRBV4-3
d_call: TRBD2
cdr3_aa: CASSQDPPRLAGGWETQYF
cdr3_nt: TGCGCCAGCAGCCAAGATCCCCCTCGACTAGCGGGAGGATGGGAGACCCAGTACTTC

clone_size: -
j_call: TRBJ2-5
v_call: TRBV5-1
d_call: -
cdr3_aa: CASSSDALREQYF
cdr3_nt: TGCGCCAGCAGCTCCGACGCCCTACGGGAGCAGTACTTC

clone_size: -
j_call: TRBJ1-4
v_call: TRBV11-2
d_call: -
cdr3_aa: CASSLESPSATNEKLFF
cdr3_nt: TGTGCCAGCAGCTTAGAATCCCCCTCTGCAACTAATGAAAAACTGTTTTTT

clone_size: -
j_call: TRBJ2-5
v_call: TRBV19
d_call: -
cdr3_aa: CASGPGLRAGETQYF
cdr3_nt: TGTGCCAGCGGGCCGGGACTCCGGGCAGGGGAGACCCAGTACTTC

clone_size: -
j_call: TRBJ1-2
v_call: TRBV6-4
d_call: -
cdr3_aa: CASPPASGGYTF
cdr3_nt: TGTGCCAGCCCGCCGGCCTCGGGTGGCTACACCTTC